These 31 T cell receptor beta chains were sequenced from one sample in a study of cytomegalovirus exposure and HLA in healthy donors. PCR employed 60 Vbeta and 13 Jbeta primers. TCRdb's table, derived via immunoSEQ multiplex PCR, lists solely in-frame clones and lacks some. The sample includes about 48,000 clones. Sequenced input: PBMCs. The receptors here all came from a woman aged 40 to 50 in good health and CMV-seronegative.

This rearrangement joins TRBV29-1 to TRBJ2-7; 7 bases are shared with TRBD1. CDR1 SQVTM and CDR2 ANQGSEA come from the germline V gene. With V trimmed by 6 bases and J by 1 base, 6 bases remained unmatched. This CDR3 region has 13 residues. CDR3: CSVQGHLSYEQYF. Written as DNA, the CDR3 is TGCAGCGTACAGGGGCATCTATCCTACGAGCAGTACTTC.

The chain combines TRBV7-9 with TRBJ1-2; no firm D call. With 6 bases removed from V and 4 bases from J, the gap between germline ends came to 18 bases. Germline CDR1 SEHNR, CDR2 FQNEAQ (reference sequence). This CDR3 spans 15 amino acids. DNA of the CDR3: TGTGCCAGCAGAGAGGACGGGATCGGTACCTATGGCTACACCTTC. Translated, it gives CASREDGIGTYGYTF.

This sequence joins TRBV10-3 and TRBJ1-1; D is ambiguous. V was cut by 5 bases and J by 1 base, with 11 bases left in between. The germline V gene encodes CDR1 ENHRY and CDR2 SYGVKD. This CDR3 has 14 amino acids. CDR3: CAISLPGENTEAFF. In DNA form, the CDR3 reads TGTGCCATCAGTTTACCGGGAGAGAACACTGAAGCTTTCTTT.

The V gene is TRBV2, the J gene TRBJ1-2; D is possibly TRBD1 (6 bases). The CDR3 is 12 amino acids. Germline V lookup: CDR1 SNHLY, CDR2 FYNNEI. V shed 10 bases and J shed 7 bases, with 16 bases lying between them. This chain's CDR3 is CATDRRPSGYTF. The CDR3 DNA reads TGTGCCACAGACAGGCGCCCCTCTGGCTACACCTTC.

Note on this clone: A junction boundary mismatches the germline segment, possibly from a read error. The chain couples TRBV29-1 to TRBJ2-1; 8 nucleotides align to TRBD2. This CDR3 spans 13 amino acids. Germline lookup yields CDR1 SQVTM and CDR2 ANQGSEA. The CDR3 DNA sequence: TGTAGTTGCGGGGGGAGCTCCTACAATGAGCAGTTCTTC. It encodes CSCGGSSYNEQFF.

This sequence joins TRBV6-5 and TRBJ1-1; D is ambiguous. V gave up 1 base and J gave up 3 bases, with 15 bases separating them. The CDR3 length is 16 residues. The germline gives CDR1 MNHEY, CDR2 SVGAGI. Written as DNA, the CDR3 is TGTGCCAGCAGTTACTTTGGAGCCTCGAGGGACACTGAAGCTTTCTTT. It is translated as CASSYFGASRDTEAFF.

This sequence joins TRBV20-1 and TRBJ2-1, with D unresolved. V was shortened by 6 bases and J by 8 bases, with 8 bases between the two germline ends. Germline V gives CDR1 DFQATT, CDR2 SNEGSKA (reference sequence). CDR3 size: 10 residues. CDR3 coding DNA: TGCAGTGCCCCATTTCATGAGCAGTTCTTC. Protein sequence: CSAPFHEQFF.

The chain has TRBV5-1 and TRBJ1-1; weak D call: TRBD1 (5 bases). CDR1 and CDR2 from the germline V gene are SGHRS and YFSETQ. The CDR3 contains 15 residues. Trimming left V 2 bases short and J 7 bases short, with 18 bases between. This CDR3 is CASSLLPGMENEAFF. The CDR3 DNA is TGCGCCAGCAGCTTATTACCAGGGATGGAGAATGAAGCTTTCTTT.

The chain combines TRBV4-2 with TRBJ2-7; 10 bases fit TRBD2. Trimming at V came to 0 bases and at J to 0 bases, leaving 2 bases not matched to a gene. The CDR3 spans 16 residues. The germline CDR1 and CDR2 sequences are LGHNA and YNFKEQ. CDR3 sequence (DNA): TGTGCCAGCAGCCAAGAGTCTAGCGGGAGCTCCTACGAGCAGTACTTC. As protein: CASSQESSGSSYEQYF.

This sequence joins TRBV6-1 and TRBJ2-5; D call uncertain. The J call may be incorrect, as the DNA end agrees better with TRBJ2-7. Germline-derived CDR1 and CDR2 are MNHNS and SASEGT. CDR3 length equals 12 residues. The CDR3 loop is CASSEAFREQYF. For the CDR3, the DNA is TGTGCCAGCAGTGAAGCCTTCCGCGAGCAGTACTTC.

This chain uses TRBV7-9 with TRBJ1-1; possible D gene TRBD1, 5 bases. This CDR3 is built from 15 residues. From germline, CDR1 is SEHNR and CDR2 FQNEAQ (reference sequence). V shed 6 bases and J shed 4 bases, with 18 bases lying between them. The CDR3 coding sequence is TGTGCCAGCAGTTCCGATTGGGGGGTGGGCACTGAAGCTTTCTTT. This translates into CASSSDWGVGTEAFF.

As regards this clone: This specimen includes other DNA sequences encoding the same CDR3. The chain carries TRBV4-1 and TRBJ2-4; D not certain. Per germline, CDR1 MGHRA and CDR2 YSYEKL. This CDR3 comprises 14 residues. Trimming pared 1 base from V and 6 bases from J, leaving 10 bases between. The chain's CDR3 is CASSQGLRANIQYF. CDR3 in DNA: TGCGCCAGCAGCCAAGGCCTAAGAGCAAACATTCAGTACTTC.

The genes are TRBV4-2 and TRBJ2-5; 8 bases map to TRBD2. CDR3 length: 14 residues. V shed 0 bases and J 4 bases; nucleotides not matched to a gene: 1. CDR1 is LGHNA and CDR2 is YNFKEQ in the germline V gene. The chain's CDR3 is CASSQDLAGETQYF. CDR3 bases: TGTGCCAGCAGCCAAGACCTAGCGGGAGAGACCCAGTACTTC.

This sequence joins TRBV11-2 and TRBJ1-6, with no clear D. CDR1 SGHAT and CDR2 FQNNGV come from the germline V gene. CDR3 length: 15 amino acids. V was clipped by 0 bases and J by 5 bases, with 8 bases between them. The CDR3 DNA reads TGTGCCAGCAGCTTAGAGGGCCGCAATAATTCACCCCTCCACTTT. Translation gives CASSLEGRNNSPLHF.

The rearrangement links TRBV30 to TRBJ1-2, with TRBD1 matching over 8 bases. Trimming at V came to 3 bases and at J to 5 bases, leaving 17 bases not matched to a gene. CDR1 is GTSNPN and CDR2 is SVGIG in the germline V gene (reference sequence). The CDR3 length is 17 residues. The CDR3 coding sequence is TGTGCCTGGAGAGATAGACCAACAGGGGGTGGCGTTTATGGCTACACCTTC. Translating gives CAWRDRPTGGGVYGYTF.

The CDR3 loop is CASSSIAEKLFF. In nucleotides, the CDR3 is TGTGCCAGCTCCTCCATTGCGGAAAAACTGTTTTTT. The chain couples TRBV18 to TRBJ1-4; D remains unclear. CDR1 is KGHSH, CDR2 LQKENI, per germline. The CDR3 has 12 amino acids. V dropped 6 bases and J dropped 8 bases, with 10 bases sitting between them.

This chain links TRBV11-3 with TRBJ2-7, with 7 bases identical to TRBD2. CDR3 size: 15 residues. Unmatched junction bases numbered 11, after V lost 6 bases and J lost 3 bases. Germline V gene lookup returns CDR1 SGHNT and CDR2 YENEEA. The CDR3 here is CASRGSGTTLYEQYF. Here the CDR3 DNA reads TGTGCCAGCAGGGGGTCCGGGACTACCCTCTACGAGCAGTACTTC.

The chain joins TRBV6-5 to TRBJ1-1; 7 nucleotides agree with TRBD1. J gave up 1 base and V 4 bases, and 3 bases lay outside the gene matches. The CDR3 totals 14 residues. CDR1 is MNHEY, CDR2 SVGAGI, per germline. The CDR3: CASSSGTENTEAFF. In DNA, the CDR3 is TGTGCCAGCAGTTCCGGGACAGAGAACACTGAAGCTTTCTTT.

The rearrangement uses TRBV19 and TRBJ1-5; 7 positions agree with TRBD1. J lost 7 bases, V lost 1 base, and 10 bases had no gene match. Germline V gene data show CDR1 as LNHDA and CDR2 as SQIVND (reference sequence). The length of the CDR3 is 16 residues. The CDR3 reads CASSIGQGSFWQPQHF. CDR3 in DNA: TGTGCCAGTAGTATAGGACAGGGTTCCTTCTGGCAGCCCCAGCATTTT.

CDR3 DNA: TGTGCCAGCAGTTTTAGCGGGGGGACGTACGAGCAGTACTTC. Residues: CASSFSGGTYEQYF. The chain is built from TRBV2 and TRBJ2-7; 10 positions agree with TRBD2. V lost 5 bases to trimming and J lost 4 bases; unmatched junction nucleotides: 5. Germline lookup yields CDR1 SNHLY and CDR2 FYNNEI. The length of the CDR3 is 14 residues.

This chain connects TRBV19 to TRBJ2-7; D gene uncertain. Germline V gives CDR1 LNHDA, CDR2 SQIVND (reference sequence). The CDR3 has 14 amino acids. Trimming stripped 0 bases from V and 1 base from J, with 7 bases between. CDR3 bases: TGTGCCAGTAGTATAGATCTCGGTTCCTACGAGCAGTACTTC. Amino acids: CASSIDLGSYEQYF.

The V call is TRBV5-1, the J call TRBJ2-1; the match to TRBD2 covers 9 bases. V lost 2 bases to trimming and J lost 5 bases; unmatched junction nucleotides: 5. The CDR3 spans 15 residues. CDR1 SGHRS and CDR2 YFSETQ come from the germline V gene. This CDR3 reads CASSFGAGGDNEQFF. The DNA for the CDR3 is TGCGCCAGCAGCTTCGGAGCGGGGGGTGACAATGAGCAGTTCTTC. Full variable domain (missing parts from reference TRBV5-1 and TRBJ2-1): KAGVTQTPRYLIKTRGQQVTLSCSPISGHRSVSWYQQTPGQGLQFLFEYFSETQRNKGNFPGRFSGRQFSNSRSEMNVSTLELGDSALYLCASSFGAGGDNEQFFGPGTRLTVL.

The chain employs TRBV11-2 and TRBJ1-2, with D unresolved. Germline V gene sequence: CDR1 SGHAT, CDR2 FQNNGV. The CDR3 is 13 amino acids. The V gene lost 7 bases and the J gene lost 8 bases, with 17 bases spanning the gap. Here the CDR3 reads CASTPSGEGGYTF. The CDR3, as DNA: TGTGCCAGCACACCATCAGGCGAGGGCGGCTACACCTTC. The full variable domain, completed using reference TRBV11-2 and TRBJ1-2, is EAGVAQSPRYKIIEKRQSVAFWCNPISGHATLYWYQQILGQGPKLLIQFQNNGVVDDSQLPKDRFSAERLKGVDSTLKIQPAKLEDSAVYLCASTPSGEGGYTFGSGTRLTVV.

The chain is built from TRBV4-3 and TRBJ2-7; 7 bases fit TRBD1. Germline V gene sequence: CDR1 LGHNA, CDR2 YSLEER. After removal of 0 bases from V and 6 bases from J, the junction contained 8 bases not matched to a gene. The CDR3 has 15 amino acids. The CDR3 DNA reads TGCGCCAGCAGCCAAGATGTTAACAGGGGTCCCGAGCAGTACTTC. As protein: CASSQDVNRGPEQYF.

J is TRBJ2-7 and V is TRBV6-1, with 9 bases fitting TRBD1. With 4 bases clipped from V and 3 bases from J, the junction kept 13 bases outside the gene matches. The CDR3 consists of 17 residues. Germline V gives CDR1 MNHNS, CDR2 SASEGT. The CDR3 sequence is CASSVVPSRTGVYEQYF. DNA of the CDR3: TGTGCCAGCAGTGTAGTACCTAGTAGGACAGGGGTCTACGAGCAGTACTTC.

The CDR3 DNA follows: TGTGCCAGCAGCAGGGGGCAAGATAATGAAAAACTGTTTTTT. Encoded protein: CASSRGQDNEKLFF. The V call is TRBV2, the J call TRBJ1-4; TRBD1 agrees at 8 bases. Germline V gives CDR1 SNHLY, CDR2 FYNNEI. With V trimmed by 6 bases and J by 4 bases, 4 bases remained unmatched. The CDR3 is 14 amino acids.

The chain is built from TRBV7-9 and TRBJ2-5; D is unclear. The V and J ends lost 6 bases and 4 bases respectively, with 12 bases between them. Germline CDR1 is SEHNR and CDR2 is FQNEAQ (reference sequence). The CDR3 runs to 13 residues. CDR3 protein: CASRTSFGETQYF. In DNA, the CDR3 is TGTGCCAGCAGAACCTCTTTCGGAGAGACCCAGTACTTC.

The chain uses TRBV10-1 and TRBJ2-1; 8 nucleotides match TRBD1. The germline CDR1 and CDR2 sequences are WNHNN and SYGVQD (reference sequence). Trimming cost V 0 bases and J 4 bases; bases outside gene matches: 2. The CDR3 spans 15 residues. CDR3 in DNA: TGCGCCAGCAGTGAGTCGAGACAGGGGTACAATGAGCAGTTCTTC. This gives the protein CASSESRQGYNEQFF.

This chain uses TRBV6-5 with TRBJ2-7; 10 bases match TRBD2. The CDR3 is made up of 16 amino acids. CDR1 and CDR2 from the germline V gene are MNHEY and SVGAGI. The V segment lost 2 bases and the J segment 2 bases; nucleotides outside the gene matches: 6. CDR3 protein: CASSYRASGGTYEQYF. The CDR3, as DNA: TGTGCCAGCAGTTACAGGGCTAGCGGGGGAACCTACGAGCAGTACTTC.

The rearrangement uses TRBV30 and TRBJ2-7; a weak D match, TRBD2 (7 bases). Germline V gene sequence: CDR1 GTSNPN, CDR2 SVGIG (reference sequence). The ends were cut back, 0 bases at V and 13 bases at J, with 13 bases in the middle. The CDR3 is made up of 11 amino acids. This CDR3 reads CAWSVGGDPYF. CDR3 in DNA: TGTGCCTGGAGTGTAGGGGGGGACCCATACTTC.

This chain connects TRBV25-1 to TRBJ1-5; D is unresolved. Germline-derived CDR1 and CDR2 are MGHDK and SYGVNS. The CDR3 is made up of 14 amino acids. Trimming left V 8 bases short and J 1 base short, with 12 bases between. The CDR3 DNA reads as TGTGCCAGCTCCCCGCGAGGGAGCAATCAGCCCCAGCATTTT. Translating gives CASSPRGSNQPQHF.